What follows is one T cell receptor beta chain and its context. Its antigen is as yet unknown. The data were taken from a study of cytomegalovirus exposure and HLA in healthy donors. Whole-study findings and limits: In the analysis, some V segments, TRBV6-2 and TRBV6-3 included, were excluded as indistinguishable.

The CDR3 totals 13 residues. V was trimmed by 5 bases and J by 6 bases, leaving 8 bases between them. Per the germline V gene, CDR1 is MNHEY and CDR2 is SVGAGI. PCR employed 60 Vbeta and 13 Jbeta primers. TCRdb keeps only in-frame clones here, not all; method: immunoSEQ multiplex PCR. The data hold roughly 200,000 clones, with about 80% observed a single time. Material: PBMCs. The origin of this receptor is a man aged 25-45 years in good health and CMV-seronegative. The V and J genes are TRBV6-5 and TRBJ1-6; D might be TRBD1 (6 bases). CDR3 nucleotide sequence: TGTGCCAGCAGTGACAGGAGTAATTCACCCCTCCACTTT. Translation gives CASSDRSNSPLHF.